This record looks at one T cell receptor beta chain sequence and its context. Its antigen is currently not known. No clone much larger than this one lies a single base away; base qualities are absent. This entry belongs to a study of blood T cell repertoires in COVID-19 (dated by TCRdb to 2018 to 2021). Looking at the study overall: Samples covering the acute and convalescent phases of COVID-19 were provided by collaborators in the United States, Italy and Spain. Where available, HLA class I and class II types were obtained from metadata supplied by the sample provider rather than from assay-based typing. The dataset comprised deeply sampled blood TCRbeta repertoires from subjects exposed to, actively infected with, or recovered from COVID-19. The prospective study material was composed of cDNA or gDNA derived from T cells, B-cell-depleted T cells, or PBMCs. The samples were drawn from two sources: the first 160 participants of the ongoing ImmuneRACE study, and 1,000 to 1,500 subjects contributed by 6 global collaborators. The repertoires were released in a freely available public database meant as a resource for research on the immune response to SARS-CoV-2. A de-identified subject ID, COVID-19 status, age in years and sex were almost always included in the sample metadata. Here is what the overall study found, with its caveats: The amount of clinical and demographic metadata varied by source and participant and was provided uncurated.

Each collaborating institution followed its own protocols to collect whole blood in K2EDTA tubes. For TCRbeta analysis, collaborator samples were shipped as frozen whole blood, as isolated PBMCs, or as DNA extracted from either sample type. TCRbeta CDR3 regions were amplified from genomic DNA by means of the immunoSEQ Assay, a bias-controlled multiplex PCR. The study's processing was this. The number of nucleated cells in each sample was estimated by amplification of reference gene primers within the assay. To quantify the absolute abundance of each unique TCRbeta CDR3 rearrangement, sequence reads were collapsed and filtered. For each sample, productive Simpson clonality was calculated by taking the square root of Simpson's diversity index across productive rearrangements. What TCRdb holds here is the immuneACCESS table cut down to in-frame rearrangements. Part of the clones is not present; checked against another copy, under half of the missing clones reflect an unresolved V gene, and the others are unexplained. That table supplies the V and J calls and clone size; D and trimming were determined from the DNA. This sample gives fewer than 100,000 clones in total; less than 90% of them show up just once. The ten largest clones add up to less than 9% of the sample.

Here V drops 7 bases and J drops 5 bases, and the junction holds 5 bases not matched to any gene. Measured from the cysteine to the phenylalanine, the CDR3 is 15 residues long. Only CDR3 DNA is held: 45 bases, read in frame from base 1. CDR1 LNHDA and CDR2 SQIVND are derived from the germline V gene (reference sequence). The specimen sequenced was peripheral blood. This TCR was recovered from a man aged 60 to 75 with acute or convalescent COVID-19. In this chain, TRBV19 is recombined with TRBJ2-1, with 13 middle bases fitting TRBD2. The CDR3 region: CASKTSGGPHNEQFF. The DNA sequence follows: TGTGCCAGTAAGACTAGCGGGGGGCCACACAATGAGCAGTTCTTC.